The clone carrying this T cell receptor beta chain was counted ten times or more. The target antigen is unknown. Deletions cut 9 bases from V and 2 bases from J, with 15 bases between. From germline, CDR1 is SEHNR and CDR2 FQNEAQ (reference sequence). The CDR3 is 14 residues long. The data stem from a study of breast tumors, draining lymph nodes, adjacent tissues. Points from the study as a whole: Findings are consistent with lymph node origin and intratumoral expansion of most tumor T cells. Tumor repertoires ranked between lymph nodes and nontumor tissue in diversity, with V and J gene preferences. Tumor and nontumor repertoires were significantly more similar in luminal-like than in basal-like breast cancer.

Each CDR3 protein is one row after TCRdb ran MiXCR on the multiplex PCR reads. The sample includes over 250,000 distinct CDR3 sequences, around 30% seen only once; the top ten take about 1.2%. Samples came from axillary lymph nodes draining the breast cancer. The receptor comes from a female donor with breast cancer. Some clones in this sample may be carry-over from other donors' samples. The specimen sequenced was axillary lymph node tissue. V is TRBV7-9 and J is TRBJ2-3; D is possibly TRBD1 (6 bases). CDR3 DNA: TGTGCCAGTGACGGCCAGGGGTACACAGATACGCAGTATTTT. As protein: CASDGQGYTDTQYF. The full variable domain, rest sourced from reference TRBV7-9 and TRBJ2-3, is DTGVSQNPRHKITKRGQNVTFRCDPISEHNRLYWYRQTLGQGPEFLTYFQNEAQLEKSRLLSDRFSAERPKGSFSTLEIQRTEQGDSAMYLCASDGQGYTDTQYFGPGTRLTVL.